The rows below give T cell receptor beta chains drawn from one sample of a study of T cells in Graves' hyperthyroidism and ophthalmopathy. TCRdb processed the multiplex PCR reads anew with MiXCR; each CDR3 protein has one entry. The profile covers 300,000 to 450,000 distinct CDR3 sequences, with approximately 18% appearing a single time and around 15% taken by the ten largest. The sequenced sample was blood. Receptors were obtained from a woman aged 40 to 55 with Graves' ophthalmopathy. The CDR3 runs from the conserved cysteine through the conserved F or W. D genes are given only for firm matches. Only some rows state a clone size, as once, few, many or a class for expanded clones.

size,V,D,J,DNA,CDR3
many,TRBV5-4,-,TRBJ2-5,TGTGCCAGCAGCTTGGGGGGCCCAGTACAAGAGACCCAGTACTTC,CASSLGGPVQETQYF
many,TRBV4-1,-,TRBJ1-2,TGCGCCAGCACCCTGGGGACGGAAAACTATGGCTACACCTTC,CASTLGTENYGYTF
many,TRBV25-1,-,TRBJ1-3,TGTGCCAGCAGTGAGTGGGGCTCTGGAAACACCATATATTTT,CASSEWGSGNTIYF
many,TRBV28,-,TRBJ1-2,TGTGCCAGCTTTGCTTCCATCCAAGCCTCATCATACTATGGCTACACCTTC,CASFASIQASSYYGYTF
many,TRBV5-1,TRBD2,TRBJ2-7,TGCGCCAGCAGCTTATCAGCGGGAGGTGACGAGCAGTACTTC,CASSLSAGGDEQYF
many,TRBV5-1,-,TRBJ1-5,TGCGCCAGCAGTCACAGCCCCAATCAGCCCCAGCATTTT,CASSHSPNQPQHF
many,TRBV6-5,TRBD2,TRBJ2-2,TGTGCCAGCACCAGCGGGAGGGCCGGGGAGCTGTTTTTT,CASTSGRAGELFF
many,TRBV28,-,TRBJ1-2,TGTGCCAGCAGTTTAGGTGACACCACTAACTATGGCTACACCTTC,CASSLGDTTNYGYTF
many,TRBV28,TRBD1,TRBJ1-5,TGTGCCAGCAGTTCCCTCGAGAGGGGGCTGAATCAGCCCCAGCATTTT,CASSSLERGLNQPQHF
many,TRBV7-9,-,TRBJ2-7,TGTGCCAGCAGCTTTTACCGCGGCACCAGCTCCTACGAGCAGTACTTC,CASSFYRGTSSYEQYF
many,TRBV5-1,TRBD1,TRBJ1-1,TGCGCCAGCAGCTTGTTAGGGGGCGACGGCACTGAAGCTTTCTTT,CASSLLGGDGTEAFF
many,TRBV19,TRBD1,TRBJ2-7,TGTGCCAGTAGTATCTCCGGGACAGGTGACGAGCAGTACTTC,CASSISGTGDEQYF
-,TRBV7-2,-,TRBJ2-5,TGTGCCAGCAGCTTAGCGGAATGGGAGACCCAGTACTTC,CASSLAEWETQYF
many,TRBV30,-,TRBJ1-2,TGTGCCTGGAGTCCACCGTCGGGTTACTATGGCTACACCTTC,CAWSPPSGYYGYTF
many,TRBV6-1,-,TRBJ1-5,TGTGCCAGCTCTACAGGGTCCCAGCCCCAGCATTTT,CASSTGSQPQHF
many,TRBV9,-,TRBJ1-5,TGTGCCAGCAGCCAAACAACGGGCGATGAACAGCCCCAGCATTTT,CASSQTTGDEQPQHF
many,TRBV28,TRBD1,TRBJ2-7,TGTGCCAGCAGTTTTCTGGACAGGGGGTCTTACGAGCAGTACTTC,CASSFLDRGSYEQYF
many,TRBV6-5,-,TRBJ2-5,TGTGCCAGCAGTCCCCGGACATGGGGGGAGACCCAGTACTTC,CASSPRTWGETQYF
-,TRBV6-5,TRBD2,TRBJ2-7,TGTGCCAGCAGTTACTCAAAAGCGGGAGGGAACGAGCAGTACTTC,CASSYSKAGGNEQYF
many,TRBV11-3,-,TRBJ2-7,TGTGCCAGCAGCCCGGTGGATCTGACCTACGAGCAGTACTTC,CASSPVDLTYEQYF
many,TRBV11-2,-,TRBJ2-3,TGTGCCAGCAGCCTCGGTCCCCGGGATACGCAGTATTTT,CASSLGPRDTQYF
many,TRBV29-1,-,TRBJ2-2,TGCAGCGTTGGCGTCGCAGGGAGAGGGGAGCTGTTTTTT,CSVGVAGRGELFF
many,TRBV28,-,TRBJ2-7,TGTGCCAGCAGTCTGAGGGAGGCGCACTACGAGCAGTACTTC,CASSLREAHYEQYF
many,TRBV6-1,-,TRBJ2-2,TGTGCCAGCACAGAGGGAGTTGACACCGGGGAGCTGTTTTTT,CASTEGVDTGELFF
many,TRBV6-5,-,TRBJ2-7,TGTGCCAGCAGCCAGACAGGTGGCTACGAGCAGTACTTC,CASSQTGGYEQYF
many,TRBV29-1,-,TRBJ2-7,TGCAGCGTGAAGGGAACGAGCTACGAGCAGTACTTC,CSVKGTSYEQYF
many,TRBV20-1,TRBD1,TRBJ2-5,TGCAGTGCCCCGGGACAGGGTCGAAAAGAGACCCAGTACTTC,CSAPGQGRKETQYF
many,TRBV5-1,-,TRBJ1-2,TGCGCCAGCAGCTCTTCGACAGCTGTCTATGGCTACACCTTC,CASSSSTAVYGYTF
many,TRBV30,TRBD1,TRBJ2-2,TGTGCCTGGAGTGTACGCCTCCTCCAGGGGGCAATCGGGGAGCTGTTTTTT,CAWSVRLLQGAIGELFF
-,TRBV27,-,TRBJ2-2,TGTGCCAGCAGTTTCTCAATCGACGGCACCGGGGAGCTGTTTTTT,CASSFSIDGTGELFF
many,TRBV6-1,-,TRBJ2-4,TGTGCCAGCAAGTCGAGGGACATTCAGTACTTC,CASKSRDIQYF